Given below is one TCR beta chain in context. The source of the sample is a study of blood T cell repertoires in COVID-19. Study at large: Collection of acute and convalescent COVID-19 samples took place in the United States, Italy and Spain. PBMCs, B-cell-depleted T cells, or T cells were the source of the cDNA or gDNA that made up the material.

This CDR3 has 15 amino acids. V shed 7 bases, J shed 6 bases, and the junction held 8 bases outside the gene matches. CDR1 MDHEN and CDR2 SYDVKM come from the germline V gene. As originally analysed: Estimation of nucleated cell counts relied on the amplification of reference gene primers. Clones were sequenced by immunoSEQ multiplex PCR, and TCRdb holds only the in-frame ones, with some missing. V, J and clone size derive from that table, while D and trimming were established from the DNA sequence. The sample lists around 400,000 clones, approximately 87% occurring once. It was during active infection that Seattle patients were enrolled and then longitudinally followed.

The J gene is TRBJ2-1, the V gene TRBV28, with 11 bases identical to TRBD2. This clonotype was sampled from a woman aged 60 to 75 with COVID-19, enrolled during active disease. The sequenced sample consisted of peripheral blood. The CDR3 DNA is TGTGCCAGCAATAGCGGGGGGGCTAGGTCCAATGAGCAGTTCTTC. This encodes CASNSGGARSNEQFF. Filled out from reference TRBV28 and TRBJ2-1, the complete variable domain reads DVKVTQSSRYLVKRTGEKVFLECVQDMDHENMFWYRQDPGLGLRLIYFSYDVKMKEKGDIPEGYSVSREKKERFSLILESASTNQTSMYLCASNSGGARSNEQFFGPGTRLTVL.